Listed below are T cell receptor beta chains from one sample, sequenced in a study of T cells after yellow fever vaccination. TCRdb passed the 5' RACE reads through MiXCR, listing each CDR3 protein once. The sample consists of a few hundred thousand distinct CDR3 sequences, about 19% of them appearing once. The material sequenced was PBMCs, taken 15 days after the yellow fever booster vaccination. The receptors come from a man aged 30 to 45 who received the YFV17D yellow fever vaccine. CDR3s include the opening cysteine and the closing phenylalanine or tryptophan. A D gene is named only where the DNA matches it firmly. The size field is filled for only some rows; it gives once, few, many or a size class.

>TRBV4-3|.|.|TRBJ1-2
CASSPDSWGFDGYTF
TGCGCCAGCAGCCCGGATTCGTGGGGATTCGATGGCTACACCTTC
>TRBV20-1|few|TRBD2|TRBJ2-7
CSAPRESGRRNEQYF
TGCAGTGCCCCCAGGGAAAGCGGGAGGAGGAACGAGCAGTACTTC
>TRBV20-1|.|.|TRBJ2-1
CSARTYNEQFF
TGCAGTGCTCGGACCTACAATGAGCAGTTCTTC
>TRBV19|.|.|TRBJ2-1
CASSKQVTSYNEQFF
TGTGCCAGTAGTAAACAGGTTACCTCATACAATGAGCAGTTCTTC
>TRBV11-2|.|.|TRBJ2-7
CASSLVPGSGYESYEQYF
TGTGCCAGCAGCTTAGTTCCGGGTTCAGGGTATGAATCCTACGAGCAGTACTTC
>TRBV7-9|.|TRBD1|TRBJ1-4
CASSYRETGAYEKLFF
TGTGCCAGCAGCTACCGAGAGACAGGGGCCTATGAAAAACTGTTTTTT
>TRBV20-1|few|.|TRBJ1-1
CSHLRTVNTEAFF
TGCAGCCACCTCCGGACGGTGAACACTGAAGCTTTCTTT
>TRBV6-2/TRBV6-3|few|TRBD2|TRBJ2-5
CASSSPLTSGRPETQYF
TGTGCCAGCAGTTCGCCACTGACTAGCGGGAGACCAGAGACCCAGTACTTC
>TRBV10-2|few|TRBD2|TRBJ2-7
CASSESSGSYEQYF
TGCGCCAGCAGTGAGTCTAGCGGGAGTTACGAGCAGTACTTC
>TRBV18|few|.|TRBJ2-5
CASSAAKTQYF
TGTGCCAGCTCAGCCGCAAAGACCCAGTACTTC
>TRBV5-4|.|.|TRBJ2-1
CASPPPTREDNEQFF
TGTGCCAGCCCCCCCCCGACCAGGGAGGACAATGAGCAGTTCTTC
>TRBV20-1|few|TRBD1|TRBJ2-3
CSAIGTGGGDTQYF
TGCAGTGCTATCGGGACAGGAGGGGGGGATACGCAGTATTTT
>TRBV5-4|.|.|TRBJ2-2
CASSKDSVGELFF
TGTGCCAGCAGCAAGGACAGCGTCGGGGAGCTGTTTTTT
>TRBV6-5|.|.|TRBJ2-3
CASTLMGTDTQYF
TGTGCCAGCACTCTGATGGGCACAGATACGCAGTATTTT
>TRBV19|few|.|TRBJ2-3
CASISSNGDTQYF
TGTGCCAGTATTTCCTCAAATGGGGATACGCAGTATTTT
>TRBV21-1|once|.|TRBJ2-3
CASSKARWSGYTDTQYF
TGTGCCAGCAGCAAAGCGAGGTGGAGCGGGTACACAGATACGCAGTATTTT
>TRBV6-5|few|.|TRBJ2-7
CASSRSLDEQYF
TGTGCCAGCAGTCGCAGCCTGGACGAGCAGTACTTC
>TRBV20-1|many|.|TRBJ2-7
CSAQGGLRNYEQYF
TGCAGTGCTCAGGGGGGCCTCAGGAACTACGAGCAGTACTTC
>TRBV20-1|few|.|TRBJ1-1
CSAWTEDGEAFF
TGCAGTGCCTGGACCGAAGATGGGGAAGCTTTCTTT
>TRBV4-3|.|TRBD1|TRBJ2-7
CASSQELKTGGYEQYF
TGCGCCAGCAGCCAAGAGCTCAAGACAGGGGGCTACGAGCAGTACTTC
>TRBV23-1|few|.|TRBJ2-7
CASSQLSRGTYEQYF
TGCGCCAGCAGTCAGTTATCGCGGGGTACCTACGAGCAGTACTTC
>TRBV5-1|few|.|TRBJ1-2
CASREQNYGYTF
TGCGCCAGCAGAGAACAGAACTATGGCTACACCTTC
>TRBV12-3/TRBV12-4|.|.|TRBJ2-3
CASSLGKEDTQYF
TGTGCCAGCAGTTTAGGAAAGGAAGATACGCAGTATTTT
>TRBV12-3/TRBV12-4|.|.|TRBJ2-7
CASSLLRGRGRGYEQYF
TGTGCCAGCAGTTTGTTAAGAGGGCGAGGGAGAGGCTACGAGCAGTACTTC
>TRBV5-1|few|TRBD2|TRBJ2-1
CASSHRWGERDYNEQFF
TGCGCCAGCAGCCATAGGTGGGGAGAGCGGGACTACAATGAGCAGTTCTTC
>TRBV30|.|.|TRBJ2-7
CAWSVRSAYEQYF
TGTGCCTGGAGTGTACGTTCTGCCTACGAGCAGTACTTC
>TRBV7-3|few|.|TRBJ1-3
CASSPRGDSGNTIYF
TGTGCCAGCAGCCCACGTGGAGACTCTGGAAACACCATATATTTT
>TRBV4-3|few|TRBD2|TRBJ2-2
CASSRRALAGGPNTGELFF
TGCGCCAGCAGCCGCCGGGCGTTAGCGGGAGGGCCTAATACCGGGGAGCTGTTTTTT
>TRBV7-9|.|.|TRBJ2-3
CASSTVRDTQYF
TGTGCCAGCAGCACCGTAAGAGATACGCAGTATTTT
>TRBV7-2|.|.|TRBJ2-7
CASSLVGHEQYF
TGTGCCAGCAGCTTAGTGGGCCACGAGCAGTACTTC
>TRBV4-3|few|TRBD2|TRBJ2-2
CASSHPAGSGSWDTGELFF
TGCGCCAGCAGCCACCCCGCTGGTAGCGGGAGTTGGGACACCGGGGAGCTGTTTTTT
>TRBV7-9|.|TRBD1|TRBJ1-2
CASSEGWTGTGYTF
TGTGCCAGCAGCGAGGGTTGGACAGGGACTGGCTACACCTTC
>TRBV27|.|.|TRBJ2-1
CASSRTNPDNEQFF
TGTGCCAGCAGCCGGACAAACCCGGACAATGAGCAGTTCTTC
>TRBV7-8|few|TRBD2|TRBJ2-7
CASSSGASSYEQYF
TGTGCCAGCAGCAGCGGGGCTAGCTCCTACGAGCAGTACTTC
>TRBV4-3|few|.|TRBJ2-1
CASSPPSIAYNEQFF
TGCGCCAGCAGCCCCCCCTCGATTGCCTACAATGAGCAGTTCTTC
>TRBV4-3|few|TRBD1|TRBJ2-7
CASSQETGGYEQYF
TGCGCCAGCAGCCAAGAGACAGGGGGCTACGAGCAGTACTTC
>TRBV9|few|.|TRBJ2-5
CASSVSLGETQYF
TGTGCCAGCAGCGTATCTCTCGGAGAGACCCAGTACTTC
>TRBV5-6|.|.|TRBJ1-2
CASSLAGPNYGYTF
TGTGCCAGCAGCTTGGCCGGACCTAACTATGGCTACACCTTC
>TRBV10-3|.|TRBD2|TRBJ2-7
CAISDSGSPYEQYF
TGTGCCATCAGTGATAGCGGGAGCCCTTACGAGCAGTACTTC
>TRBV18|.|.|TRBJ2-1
CASSLLPALNEQFF
TGTGCCAGCTCGCTCCTACCTGCCCTCAATGAGCAGTTCTTC
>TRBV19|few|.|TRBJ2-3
CASSMALLNARTDTQYF
TGTGCCAGTAGTATGGCTCTCCTCAACGCACGCACAGATACGCAGTATTTT
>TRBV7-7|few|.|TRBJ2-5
CASSYATGETQYF
TGTGCTAGCAGTTATGCGACCGGAGAGACCCAGTACTTC
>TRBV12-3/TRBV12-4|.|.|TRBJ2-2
CASSQGLGELFF
TGTGCCAGCAGCCAGGGACTCGGGGAGCTGTTTTTT
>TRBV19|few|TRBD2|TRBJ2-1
CASSLRGSSNEQFF
TGTGCCAGTAGTTTGCGCGGGAGCTCCAATGAGCAGTTCTTC
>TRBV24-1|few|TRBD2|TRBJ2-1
CATSDEAGGTNEQFF
TGTGCCACCAGTGATGAGGCGGGAGGGACGAATGAGCAGTTCTTC
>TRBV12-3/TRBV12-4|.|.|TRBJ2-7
CASSLESSGKPYEQYF
TGTGCCAGCAGTTTAGAGAGTAGCGGCAAACCCTACGAGCAGTACTTC